Below are 17 T cell receptor beta chains sequenced from a single sample in a study of blood T cell repertoires in COVID-19. Only in-frame clones appear in the TCRdb table, and some are missing; sequencing was by immunoSEQ multiplex PCR. The table lists approximately 210,000 clones, approximately 82% of them singletons. Specimen: peripheral blood. These receptors came from a woman in her thirties or forties with acute or convalescent COVID-19.

The chain combines TRBV7-8 with TRBJ2-7; 10 positions match TRBD1. The CDR3 length is 16 residues. J was trimmed by 0 bases and V by 0 bases; bases with no gene match: 2. CDR1 is SGHVS, CDR2 FQNEAQ, per germline. The CDR3: CASSLAGTGVSYEQYF. As DNA, the CDR3 is TGTGCCAGCAGCTTAGCCGGGACAGGGGTCTCCTACGAGCAGTACTTC.

The chain joins TRBV7-9 to TRBJ1-4; 7 nucleotides agree with TRBD1. Germline trimming cut 4 bases from V and 8 bases from J; bases unmatched to any gene: 4. Germline values: CDR1 SEHNR, CDR2 FQNEAQ (reference sequence). This CDR3 is built from 13 residues. CDR3 sequence: CASSSGGWEKLFF. The CDR3 coding sequence is TGTGCCAGCAGCTCAGGGGGATGGGAAAAACTGTTTTTT.

This sequence joins TRBV11-3 and TRBJ2-3; the D gene is possibly TRBD1 (5 bases). This CDR3 has 14 residues. Trimming took 5 bases from V and 2 from J, leaving 11 bases between them. From germline, CDR1 is SGHNT and CDR2 YENEEA. The CDR3 loop is CASSQGGATDTQYF. For the CDR3, the DNA is TGTGCCAGCAGCCAGGGCGGTGCCACAGATACGCAGTATTTT.

The chain joins TRBV7-2 to TRBJ2-7; TRBD2 matches 15 bases. This CDR3 region has 19 residues. Trimming cost V 4 bases and J 2 bases; bases outside gene matches: 12. Germline values: CDR1 SGHTA, CDR2 FQGNSA. The CDR3 DNA sequence: TGTGCCAGCAGCTGGGACGGACTAGCGGGAGGGGAGGGCACCTACGAGCAGTACTTC. Its translation: CASSWDGLAGGEGTYEQYF.

The J gene is TRBJ2-4, the V gene TRBV3-1 (or the pseudogene TRBV3-2); possibly TRBD1 for D (6 bases). CDR3 length: 14 residues. V was clipped by 3 bases and J by 6 bases, with 12 bases between them. Germline CDR1 is LGHDT and CDR2 is YNNKEL (reference sequence). CDR3 loop: CASSHLDSLNIQYF. Written as DNA, the CDR3 is TGTGCCAGCAGCCACTTGGACAGCTTAAACATTCAGTACTTC.

DNA of the CDR3: TGTGCCAGCTCACCAGGGGGCTTCGACGAGCAGTACTTC. As protein: CASSPGGFDEQYF. This chain joins TRBV18 and TRBJ2-7; tentatively, D is TRBD1 (6 bases). There are 13 residues in the CDR3. Germline V lookup: CDR1 KGHSH, CDR2 LQKENI. Trimming shortened V by 2 bases and J by 5 bases, and 10 bases separated the two germline ends.

The chain uses TRBV25-1 and TRBJ1-4, with D perhaps TRBD1 (5 bases). This CDR3 region has 15 residues. The germline V and J ends were trimmed by 1 base and 8 bases, with 14 bases remaining between them. CDR1 is MGHDK and CDR2 is SYGVNS in the germline V gene. The CDR3 loop reads CASSELRDGREKLFF. Here the CDR3 DNA reads TGTGCCAGCAGTGAATTGCGGGACGGACGAGAAAAACTGTTTTTT.

V gene TRBV30 combines with J gene TRBJ2-5; tentatively, D is TRBD2 (6 bases). The V gene lost 3 bases and the J gene lost 1 base, with 6 bases spanning the gap. Per the germline V gene, CDR1 is GTSNPN and CDR2 is SVGIG (reference sequence). This CDR3 is built from 12 residues. Here the CDR3 reads CAWRGGQETQYF. CDR3 DNA: TGTGCCTGGAGGGGGGGCCAAGAGACCCAGTACTTC.

In this sample, this clone turned up a few times. The chain carries TRBV30 and TRBJ2-7; 7 nucleotides agree with TRBD2. This CDR3 comprises 12 residues. Germline V lookup: CDR1 GTSNPN, CDR2 SVGIG (reference sequence). Trimming removed 1 base from V and 4 bases from J; junction bases left unmatched: 1. The CDR3 DNA reads TGTGCCTGGAGTGGGGGGGGGTACGAGCAGTACTTC. Its translation: CAWSGGGYEQYF.

This rearrangement joins TRBV4-2 to TRBJ2-7; 10 nucleotides line up with TRBD2. CDR1 is LGHNA, CDR2 YNFKEQ, per germline. The J segment lost 6 bases and the V segment lost 4 bases, leaving 12 bases of the junction unmatched. CDR3 length: 16 amino acids. CDR3 region: CASSRAIPGLASEQYF. CDR3 DNA sequence: TGTGCCAGCAGCCGAGCAATCCCGGGACTAGCGTCCGAGCAGTACTTC.

The rearrangement joins TRBV6-2 or TRBV6-3 to TRBJ1-5; D call uncertain. This CDR3 contains 16 residues. Trimming removed 6 bases from V and 4 bases from J, with 19 bases in between. Per germline, CDR1 MNHEY and CDR2 SVGEGT. The CDR3 loop reads CASSRPGAGPNQPQHF. The CDR3 DNA follows: TGTGCCAGCAGCCGTCCGGGAGCCGGGCCTAATCAGCCCCAGCATTTT.

This clone turned up a few times. The genes are TRBV19 and TRBJ2-7, with D possibly matching TRBD2 (5 bases). This CDR3 is built from 15 residues. V was pared by 6 bases and J by 7 bases, with 22 bases between. Germline lookup yields CDR1 LNHDA and CDR2 SQIVND (reference sequence). The CDR3 DNA reads as TGTGCCAGTAGGGCATCAGACTACCACTCCGGGGAGCAGTACTTC. Translation gives CASRASDYHSGEQYF. Combining the CDR3 with reference TRBV19 and TRBJ2-7 gives the whole variable domain DGGITQSPKYLFRKEGQNVTLSCEQNLNHDAMYWYRQDPGQGLRLIYYSQIVNDFQKGDIAEGYSVSREKKESFPLTVTSAQKNPTAFYLCASRASDYHSGEQYFGPGTRLTVT.

V gene TRBV28 combines with J gene TRBJ1-1; D remains unclear. The CDR3 extends over 15 amino acids. V shed 5 bases and J shed 1 base, with 14 bases lying between them. Germline CDR1 reads MDHEN; CDR2 reads SYDVKM. The CDR3 reads CASSIWRRSNTEAFF. CDR3 sequence (DNA): TGTGCCAGCAGTATTTGGCGCAGGTCGAACACTGAAGCTTTCTTT.

The chain combines TRBV5-1 with TRBJ2-7; D perhaps matches TRBD2 (6 bases). V shed 7 bases and J shed 3 bases, with 14 bases lying between them. The CDR3 covers 13 residues. CDR1 is SGHRS and CDR2 is YFSETQ in the germline V gene. CDR3 DNA sequence: TGCGCCAGCGGGGCGGGGCCACTCTACGAGCAGTACTTC. As protein: CASGAGPLYEQYF.

This chain links TRBV19 with TRBJ2-7, with TRBD2 identical over 14 bases. V shed 3 bases, J shed 4 bases, and the junction held 14 bases outside the gene matches. CDR1 LNHDA and CDR2 SQIVND come from the germline V gene (reference sequence). The CDR3 is 19 amino acids. The chain's CDR3 is CASSIDGTSGSVAIYEQYF. Written as DNA, the CDR3 is TGTGCCAGTAGTATCGACGGGACTAGCGGGAGTGTAGCTATTTACGAGCAGTACTTC.

In its sample, this clone was seen once. This chain uses TRBV5-1 with TRBJ2-6; D ambiguous. CDR1 SGHRS and CDR2 YFSETQ come from the germline V gene. Trimming removed 0 bases at V and 3 bases at J, with 7 bases between. The CDR3 extends over 15 amino acids. The CDR3 loop is CASSLAPSGANVLTF. Here the CDR3 DNA reads TGCGCCAGCAGCTTGGCCCCGAGTGGGGCCAACGTCCTGACTTTC.

The chain links TRBV29-1 to TRBJ2-5, with 8 bases fitting TRBD1. The ends lost 6 bases at V and 5 bases at J; junction bases unmatched: 5. This CDR3 is 12 amino acids long. Germline CDR1 is SQVTM and CDR2 is ANQGSEA. The CDR3 nucleotides are TGCAGCGTCGACAGGGGTTGGGAGACCCAGTACTTC. Protein product: CSVDRGWETQYF.